A selection of T cell receptor beta chains follows, all from one sample in a study of shared clonotypes between healthy human individuals. Profiling relied on immunoSEQ multiplex PCR, and the TCRdb table lists in-frame clones only, not all of them. The data hold 800,000 to 1,200,000 clones, with around 78% observed a single time. The sample was memory CD4+ T cells from PBMCs. The receptors were gathered from a man aged 18 to 35 in good health. Some clones in this sample may be carry-over from other donors' samples. The CDR3 runs from the conserved cysteine through the conserved F or W. D genes are given only for firm matches. Clone size is not always given. Where it is, it says once, few, many or a class for expanded clones.

J: TRBJ2-2; V: TRBV27; D: -; size: -; CDR3: CASSPLLMGGELFF; DNA: TGTGCCAGCAGTCCCCTCTTGATGGGAGGGGAGCTGTTTTTT
J: TRBJ2-1; V: TRBV27; D: -; size: -; CDR3: CASSSYQGNEQFF; DNA: TGTGCCAGCAGTTCATATCAGGGCAATGAGCAGTTCTTC
J: TRBJ2-7; V: TRBV6-6; D: TRBD1; size: -; CDR3: CASSRGQGDHEQYF; DNA: TGTGCCAGCAGCCGGGGACAGGGGGACCACGAGCAGTACTTC
J: TRBJ1-1; V: TRBV30; D: -; size: few; CDR3: CAWSTAIWSTEAFF; DNA: TGTGCCTGGAGTACGGCAATTTGGAGCACTGAAGCTTTCTTT
J: TRBJ1-4; V: TRBV9; D: -; size: -; CDR3: CASSVAQGTTNEKLFF; DNA: TGTGCCAGCAGCGTAGCCCAGGGGACAACTAATGAAAAACTGTTTTTT
J: TRBJ2-2; V: TRBV10-3; D: TRBD2; size: once; CDR3: CAISQTSGRSGTGELFF; DNA: TGTGCCATCAGTCAAACTAGCGGGAGGTCCGGCACCGGGGAGCTGTTTTTT
J: TRBJ1-2; V: TRBV28; D: -; size: -; CDR3: CASSWGGSGYGYTF; DNA: TGTGCCAGCAGTTGGGGGGGATCAGGATATGGCTACACCTTC
J: TRBJ2-1; V: TRBV10-3; D: -; size: -; CDR3: CAIKAGALDEQFF; DNA: TGTGCCATCAAGGCAGGAGCTCTCGATGAGCAGTTCTTC
J: TRBJ2-7; V: TRBV20-1; D: -; size: -; CDR3: CSARGFLGQYF; DNA: TGCAGTGCTAGAGGGTTCCTAGGGCAGTACTTC
J: TRBJ2-7; V: TRBV28; D: TRBD1; size: -; CDR3: CASRTGTGVYYEQYF; DNA: TGTGCCAGCCGGACCGGGACAGGGGTATACTACGAGCAGTACTTC
J: TRBJ2-1; V: TRBV2; D: TRBD1; size: -; CDR3: CAKQGTVYNEQFF; DNA: TGTGCCAAACAGGGGACCGTTTACAATGAGCAGTTCTTC
J: TRBJ2-5; V: TRBV6-1; D: -; size: -; CDR3: CASSGPSGGGGETQYF; DNA: TGTGCCAGCAGTGGGCCGTCGGGGGGCGGAGGAGAGACCCAGTACTTC
J: TRBJ1-5; V: TRBV19; D: TRBD1; size: -; CDR3: CASSARGTGGGQPQHF; DNA: TGTGCCAGTAGTGCCCGGGGGACAGGGGGCGGCCAGCCCCAGCATTTT
J: TRBJ2-7; V: TRBV5-1; D: TRBD2; size: -; CDR3: CASSLGLAGNYEQYF; DNA: TGCGCCAGCAGCTTGGGACTAGCGGGTAACTACGAGCAGTACTTC
J: TRBJ2-7; V: TRBV4-2; D: TRBD1; size: once; CDR3: CASSPHQRGRQGNEQYF; DNA: TGTGCCAGCAGCCCGCATCAGAGGGGGCGCCAAGGCAACGAGCAGTACTTC
J: TRBJ1-4; V: TRBV9; D: -; size: -; CDR3: CASSVVGGPGEKLFF; DNA: TGTGCCAGCAGCGTAGTAGGGGGGCCAGGGGAAAAACTGTTTTTT
J: TRBJ2-7; V: TRBV6-1; D: -; size: -; CDR3: CASSVRDKPYEQYF; DNA: TGTGCCAGCAGTGTCCGGGACAAGCCCTACGAGCAGTACTTC
J: TRBJ1-1; V: TRBV7-3; D: -; size: -; CDR3: CASRGAGGTEAFF; DNA: TGTGCCAGCCGAGGGGCGGGGGGCACTGAAGCTTTCTTT
J: TRBJ2-7; V: TRBV7-9; D: -; size: -; CDR3: CASAGSRGPPKQYF; DNA: TGTGCCAGCGCGGGGAGCAGGGGCCCCCCTAAGCAGTACTTC
J: TRBJ1-2; V: TRBV27; D: TRBD1; size: -; CDR3: CASSLSRDSGYTF; DNA: TGTGCCAGCAGTTTATCGAGGGACAGCGGTTACACCTTC
J: TRBJ2-6; V: TRBV18; D: -; size: -; CDR3: CASSPTQGTSGANVLTF; DNA: TGTGCCAGCTCCCCCACTCAGGGGACCTCTGGGGCCAACGTCCTGACTTTC
J: TRBJ2-7; V: TRBV28; D: -; size: -; CDR3: CASSLQTTKQYF; DNA: TGTGCCAGCAGTTTACAGACGACAAAACAGTACTTC
J: TRBJ1-1; V: TRBV6-5; D: -; size: few; CDR3: CASSYSWTVNTEAFF; DNA: TGTGCCAGCAGTTACTCTTGGACGGTGAACACTGAAGCTTTCTTT
J: TRBJ1-4; V: TRBV6-1; D: -; size: -; CDR3: CASSEAKGGGEKLFF; DNA: TGTGCCAGCAGTGAAGCAAAGGGGGGCGGCGAAAAACTGTTTTTT
J: TRBJ1-5; V: TRBV23-1; D: TRBD1; size: few; CDR3: CASRDRGCAPQHF; DNA: TGCGCCAGCAGGGACAGGGGGTGTGCGCCCCAGCATTTT
J: TRBJ2-3; V: TRBV2; D: TRBD1; size: -; CDR3: CASRPTGSDTQYF; DNA: TGTGCCAGCAGGCCGACAGGGTCAGATACGCAGTATTTT
J: TRBJ1-5; V: TRBV11-1; D: -; size: -; CDR3: CASSLAGAGQPQHF; DNA: TGTGCCAGCAGCTTAGCCGGGGCCGGGCAGCCCCAGCATTTT
J: TRBJ1-2; V: TRBV11-2; D: TRBD1; size: few; CDR3: CASSAVGDRASRGYTF; DNA: TGTGCCAGCAGCGCCGTTGGGGACAGGGCTAGTAGGGGCTACACCTTC
J: TRBJ2-1; V: TRBV9; D: TRBD2; size: -; CDR3: CASSPRDYAYNEQFF; DNA: TGTGCCAGCAGCCCCCGGGACTACGCTTACAATGAGCAGTTCTTC
J: TRBJ2-2; V: TRBV30; D: -; size: -; CDR3: CAWSAGPPAVFF; DNA: TGTGCCTGGAGTGCGGGACCGCCGGCGGTGTTTTTT
J: TRBJ2-2; V: TRBV11-1; D: TRBD2; size: -; CDR3: CASSLGLADGELFF; DNA: TGTGCCAGCAGCTTGGGACTAGCAGACGGGGAGCTGTTTTTT
J: TRBJ2-1; V: TRBV5-1; D: -; size: -; CDR3: CASSLGHGRREPLHYNEQFF; DNA: TGCGCCAGCAGCTTGGGTCACGGACGGCGGGAACCACTCCACTACAATGAGCAGTTCTTC
J: TRBJ2-1; V: TRBV4-1; D: -; size: -; CDR3: CASSQDGSWDNEQFF; DNA: TGCGCCAGCAGCCAAGACGGTTCGTGGGACAATGAGCAGTTCTTC
J: TRBJ2-7; V: TRBV29-1; D: TRBD2; size: -; CDR3: CSYRAGGSSYEQYF; DNA: TGCAGCTATAGAGCGGGAGGGAGCTCCTACGAGCAGTACTTC
J: TRBJ2-6; V: TRBV29-1; D: -; size: -; CDR3: CSVDKGPYSGANVLTF; DNA: TGCAGCGTTGATAAGGGACCCTACTCTGGGGCCAACGTCCTGACTTTC
J: TRBJ1-2; V: TRBV5-6; D: -; size: -; CDR3: CASSLRPPNYGYTF; DNA: TGTGCCAGCAGCTTGAGACCCCCCAACTATGGCTACACCTTC
J: TRBJ2-3; V: TRBV5-4; D: -; size: -; CDR3: CASSLAERADTQYF; DNA: TGTGCCAGCAGCTTGGCCGAGAGAGCGGATACGCAGTATTTT
J: TRBJ1-2; V: TRBV27; D: TRBD1; size: -; CDR3: CASRTQGALRGNYGYTF; DNA: TGTGCCAGCAGAACTCAGGGGGCCCTGAGAGGTAACTATGGCTACACCTTC
J: TRBJ1-1; V: TRBV2; D: -; size: -; CDR3: CASSGRANTEAFF; DNA: TGTGCCAGCAGCGGCAGGGCGAACACTGAAGCTTTCTTT
J: TRBJ1-2; V: TRBV2; D: TRBD1; size: few; CDR3: CASTGTGGGRGYTF; DNA: TGTGCCAGCACCGGGACAGGGGGCGGTAGGGGCTACACCTTC
J: TRBJ1-4; V: TRBV6-5; D: TRBD1; size: -; CDR3: CASSFWTGEVEKLFF; DNA: TGTGCCAGCAGTTTCTGGACAGGGGAGGTTGAAAAACTGTTTTTT
J: TRBJ2-2; V: TRBV6-4; D: -; size: -; CDR3: CASSRGRGLDGGELFF; DNA: TGTGCCAGCAGTCGGGGACGTGGTCTTGATGGCGGGGAGCTGTTTTTT
J: TRBJ2-6; V: TRBV7-9; D: -; size: -; CDR3: CASSLVGSGANVLTF; DNA: TGTGCCAGCAGCTTAGTGGGATCCGGGGCCAACGTCCTGACTTTC
J: TRBJ1-5; V: TRBV19; D: -; size: -; CDR3: CASSETVQGNQPQHF; DNA: TGTGCCAGTAGTGAGACAGTTCAAGGCAATCAGCCCCAGCATTTT
J: TRBJ2-3; V: TRBV7-3; D: -; size: -; CDR3: CASSLNPDTQYF; DNA: TGTGCCAGCAGCTTAAATCCAGATACGCAGTATTTT
J: TRBJ2-7; V: TRBV28; D: TRBD1; size: -; CDR3: CASSLETGGDYEQYF; DNA: TGTGCCAGCAGTTTAGAGACAGGGGGAGACTACGAGCAGTACTTC
J: TRBJ1-1; V: TRBV18; D: -; size: -; CDR3: CASSPDSADFEAFF; DNA: TGTGCCAGCTCACCTGACAGTGCTGATTTTGAAGCTTTCTTT
J: TRBJ2-5; V: TRBV7-2; D: TRBD1; size: -; CDR3: CASSLQGQETQYF; DNA: TGTGCCAGCAGCCTACAGGGGCAAGAGACCCAGTACTTC
J: TRBJ2-4; V: TRBV28; D: -; size: -; CDR3: CASSLFSGNKNIQYF; DNA: TGTGCCAGCAGTTTATTCTCGGGGAACAAAAACATTCAGTACTTC
J: TRBJ1-5; V: TRBV6-1; D: TRBD1; size: many; CDR3: CASFPPQGAVQPQHF; DNA: TGTGCCAGCTTTCCCCCACAGGGGGCTGTTCAGCCCCAGCATTTT
J: TRBJ2-2; V: TRBV28; D: TRBD1; size: -; CDR3: CASRPGDRDAGELFF; DNA: TGTGCCAGCAGACCAGGGGACAGGGACGCTGGGGAGCTGTTTTTT
J: TRBJ1-1; V: TRBV7-9; D: -; size: -; CDR3: CASSRIQGTEAFF; DNA: TGTGCCAGCAGCCGAATACAGGGCACTGAAGCTTTCTTT
J: TRBJ2-1; V: TRBV9; D: TRBD2; size: once; CDR3: CASSVLWSGGYNEQFF; DNA: TGTGCCAGCAGCGTATTGTGGTCCGGGGGGTACAATGAGCAGTTCTTC
J: TRBJ2-2; V: TRBV9; D: -; size: -; CDR3: CASHGWGGELFF; DNA: TGTGCCAGTCACGGATGGGGCGGGGAGCTGTTTTTT
J: TRBJ2-1; V: TRBV11-3; D: -; size: -; CDR3: CASSPFSDRDEQFF; DNA: TGTGCCAGCAGCCCGTTTTCGGACCGCGATGAGCAGTTCTTC
J: TRBJ2-1; V: TRBV11-2; D: -; size: -; CDR3: CASSLGETSSYNEQFF; DNA: TGTGCCAGCAGCTTGGGGGAAACCAGCTCCTACAATGAGCAGTTCTTC
J: TRBJ1-3; V: TRBV28; D: -; size: -; CDR3: CASSSQFSGNTIYF; DNA: TGTGCCAGCAGTTCACAGTTCTCTGGAAACACCATATATTTT